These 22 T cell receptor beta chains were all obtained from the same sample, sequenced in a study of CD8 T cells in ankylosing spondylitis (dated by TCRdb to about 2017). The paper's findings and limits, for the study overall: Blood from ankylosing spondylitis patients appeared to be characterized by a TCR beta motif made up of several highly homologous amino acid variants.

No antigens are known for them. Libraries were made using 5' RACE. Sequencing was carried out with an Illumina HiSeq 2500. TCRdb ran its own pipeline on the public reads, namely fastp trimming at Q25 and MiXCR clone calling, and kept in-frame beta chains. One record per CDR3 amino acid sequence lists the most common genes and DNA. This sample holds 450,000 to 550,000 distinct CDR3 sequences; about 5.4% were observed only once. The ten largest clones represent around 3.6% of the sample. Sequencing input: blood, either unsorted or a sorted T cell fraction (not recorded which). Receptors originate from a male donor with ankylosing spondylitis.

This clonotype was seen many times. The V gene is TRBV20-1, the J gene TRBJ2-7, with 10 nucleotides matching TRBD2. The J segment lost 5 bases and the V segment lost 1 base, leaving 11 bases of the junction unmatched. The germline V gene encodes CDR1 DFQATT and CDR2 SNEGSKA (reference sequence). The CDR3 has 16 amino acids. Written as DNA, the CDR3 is TGCAGTGCTAGAGTTAAGCTAGCGGGAGCCTGGAACGAGCAGTACTTC. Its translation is CSARVKLAGAWNEQYF.

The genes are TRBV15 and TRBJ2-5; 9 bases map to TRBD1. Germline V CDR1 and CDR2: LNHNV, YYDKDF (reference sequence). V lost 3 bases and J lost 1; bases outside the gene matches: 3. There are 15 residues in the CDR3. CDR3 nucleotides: TGTGCCACCAGCAGGGCGGGACAGGGCCAAGAGACCCAGTACTTC. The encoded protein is CATSRAGQGQETQYF.

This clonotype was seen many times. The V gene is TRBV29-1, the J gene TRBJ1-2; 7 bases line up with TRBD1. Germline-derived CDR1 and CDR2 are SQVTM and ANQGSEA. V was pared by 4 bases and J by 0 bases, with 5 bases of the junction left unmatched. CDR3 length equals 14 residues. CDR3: CSVGWDSSNYGYTF. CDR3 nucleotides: TGCAGCGTTGGGTGGGACAGCTCTAACTATGGCTACACCTTC.

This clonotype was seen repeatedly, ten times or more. This chain's CDR3 is CSVGLATDEQFF. In DNA, the CDR3 is TGCAGCGTCGGACTAGCGACGGATGAGCAGTTCTTC. The chain links TRBV29-1 to TRBJ2-1; 9 positions agree with TRBD2. Per the germline V gene, CDR1 is SQVTM and CDR2 is ANQGSEA. V trimming: 6 bases; J trimming: 8 bases; junction bases outside the gene matches: 5. CDR3 length equals 12 residues.

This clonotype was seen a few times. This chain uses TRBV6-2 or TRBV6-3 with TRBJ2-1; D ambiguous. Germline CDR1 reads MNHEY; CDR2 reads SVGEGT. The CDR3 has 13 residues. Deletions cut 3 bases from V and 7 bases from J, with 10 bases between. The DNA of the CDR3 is TGTGCCAGCAGTTATCTTAGCCGGAATGAGCAGTTCTTC. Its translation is CASSYLSRNEQFF.

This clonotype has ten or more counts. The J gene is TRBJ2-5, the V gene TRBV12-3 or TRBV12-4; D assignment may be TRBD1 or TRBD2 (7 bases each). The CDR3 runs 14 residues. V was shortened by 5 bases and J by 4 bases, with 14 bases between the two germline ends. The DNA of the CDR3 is TGTGCCAGCAGTCTCAGGGGGGGGACAGAGACCCAGTACTTC. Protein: CASSLRGGTETQYF.

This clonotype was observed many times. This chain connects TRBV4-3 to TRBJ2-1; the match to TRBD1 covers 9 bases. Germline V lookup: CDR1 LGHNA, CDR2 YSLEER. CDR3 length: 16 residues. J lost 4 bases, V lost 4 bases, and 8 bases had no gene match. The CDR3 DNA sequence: TGCGCCAGCAGCCCCATCATACAGGGGGCTTACAATGAGCAGTTCTTC. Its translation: CASSPIIQGAYNEQFF.

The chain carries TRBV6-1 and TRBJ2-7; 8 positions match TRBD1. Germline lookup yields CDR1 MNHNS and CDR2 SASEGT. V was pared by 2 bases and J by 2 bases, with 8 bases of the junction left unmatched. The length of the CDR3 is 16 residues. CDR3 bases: TGTGCCAGCAGTGAAAAGTTGGGACAGGATGCCTACGAGCAGTACTTC. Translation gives CASSEKLGQDAYEQYF.

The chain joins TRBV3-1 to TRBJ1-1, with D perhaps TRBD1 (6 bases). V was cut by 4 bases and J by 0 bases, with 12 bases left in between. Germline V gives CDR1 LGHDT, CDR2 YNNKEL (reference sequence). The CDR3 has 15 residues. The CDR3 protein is CASSRRDNLNTEAFF. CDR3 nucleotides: TGTGCCAGCAGCCGCCGGGACAACTTGAACACTGAAGCTTTCTTT.

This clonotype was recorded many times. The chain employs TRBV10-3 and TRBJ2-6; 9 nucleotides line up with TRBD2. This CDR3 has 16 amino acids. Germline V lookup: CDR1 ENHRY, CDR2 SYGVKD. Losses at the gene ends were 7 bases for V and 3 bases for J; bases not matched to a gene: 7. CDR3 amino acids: CAITAAGGDGANVLTF. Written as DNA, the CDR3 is TGTGCCATCACGGCGGCGGGAGGGGATGGGGCCAACGTCCTGACTTTC.

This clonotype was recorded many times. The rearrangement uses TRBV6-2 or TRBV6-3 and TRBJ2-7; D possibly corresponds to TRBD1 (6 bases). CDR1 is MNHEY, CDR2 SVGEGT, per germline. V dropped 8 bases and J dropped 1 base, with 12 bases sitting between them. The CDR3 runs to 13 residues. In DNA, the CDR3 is TGTGCCAGCGGCGGACAGAAGTCCTACGAGCAGTACTTC. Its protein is CASGGQKSYEQYF.

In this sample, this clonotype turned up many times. The CDR3 DNA follows: TGTGCCAGCAGTACCCTACAAGGGTCCTACGAGCAGTACTTC. Protein sequence: CASSTLQGSYEQYF. This chain links TRBV28 with TRBJ2-7, with unresolved D. This CDR3 contains 14 residues. The germline V and J ends were trimmed by 5 bases and 1 base, with 12 bases remaining between them. CDR1 is MDHEN, CDR2 SYDVKM, per germline.

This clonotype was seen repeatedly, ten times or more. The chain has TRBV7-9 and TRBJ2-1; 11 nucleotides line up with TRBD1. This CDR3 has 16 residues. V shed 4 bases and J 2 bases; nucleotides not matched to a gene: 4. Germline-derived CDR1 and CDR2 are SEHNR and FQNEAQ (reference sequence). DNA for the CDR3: TGTGCCAGCAGCTCTCCGGGACAGGGGGCCTACAATGAGCAGTTCTTC. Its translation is CASSSPGQGAYNEQFF.

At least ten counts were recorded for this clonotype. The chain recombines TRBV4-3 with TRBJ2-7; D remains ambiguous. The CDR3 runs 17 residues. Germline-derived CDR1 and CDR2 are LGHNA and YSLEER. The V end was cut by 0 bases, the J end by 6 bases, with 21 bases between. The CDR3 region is CASSQDIGRALPGEQYF. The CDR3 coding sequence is TGCGCCAGCAGCCAAGATATAGGACGGGCTCTTCCGGGCGAGCAGTACTTC.

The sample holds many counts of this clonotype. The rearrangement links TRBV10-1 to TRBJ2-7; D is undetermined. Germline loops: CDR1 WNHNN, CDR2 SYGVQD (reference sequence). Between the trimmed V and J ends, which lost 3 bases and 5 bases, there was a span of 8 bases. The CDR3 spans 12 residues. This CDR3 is CASSEKANEQYF. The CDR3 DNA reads TGCGCCAGCAGTGAAAAAGCAAACGAGCAGTACTTC.

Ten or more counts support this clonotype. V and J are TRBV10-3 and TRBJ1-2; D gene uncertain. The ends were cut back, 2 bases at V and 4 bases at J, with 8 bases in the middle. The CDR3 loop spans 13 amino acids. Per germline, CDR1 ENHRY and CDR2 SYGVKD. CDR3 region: CAISEDLTYGYTF. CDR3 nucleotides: TGTGCCATCAGTGAGGACTTGACCTATGGCTACACCTTC.

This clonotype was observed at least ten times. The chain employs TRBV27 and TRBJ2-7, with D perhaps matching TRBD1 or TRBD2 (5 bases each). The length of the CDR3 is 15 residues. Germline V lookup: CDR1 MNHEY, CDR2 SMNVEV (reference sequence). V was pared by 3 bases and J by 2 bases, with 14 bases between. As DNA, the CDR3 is TGTGCCAGCAGTTTCTGGGACGGAGGCCCCTACGAGCAGTACTTC. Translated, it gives CASSFWDGGPYEQYF.

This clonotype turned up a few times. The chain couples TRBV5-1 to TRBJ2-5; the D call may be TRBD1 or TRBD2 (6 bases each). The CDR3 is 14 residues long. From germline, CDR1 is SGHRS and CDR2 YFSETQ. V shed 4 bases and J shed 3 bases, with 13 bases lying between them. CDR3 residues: CASSPQGGEETQYF. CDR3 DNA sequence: TGCGCCAGCAGCCCACAGGGAGGCGAAGAGACCCAGTACTTC.

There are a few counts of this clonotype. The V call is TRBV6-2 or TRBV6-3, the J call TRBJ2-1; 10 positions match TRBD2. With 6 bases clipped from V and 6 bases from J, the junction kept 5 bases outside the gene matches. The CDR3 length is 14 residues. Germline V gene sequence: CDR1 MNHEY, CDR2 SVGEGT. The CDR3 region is CASRLAGEPNEQFF. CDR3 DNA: TGTGCCAGCAGGCTAGCGGGAGAACCCAATGAGCAGTTCTTC.

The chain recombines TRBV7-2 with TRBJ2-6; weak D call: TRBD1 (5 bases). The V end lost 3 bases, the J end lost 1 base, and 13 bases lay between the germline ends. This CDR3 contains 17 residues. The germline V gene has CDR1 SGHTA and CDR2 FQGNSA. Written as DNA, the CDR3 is TGTGCCAGCAGCTTGACAGAAATGATATCTGGGGCCAACGTCCTGACTTTC. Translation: CASSLTEMISGANVLTF.

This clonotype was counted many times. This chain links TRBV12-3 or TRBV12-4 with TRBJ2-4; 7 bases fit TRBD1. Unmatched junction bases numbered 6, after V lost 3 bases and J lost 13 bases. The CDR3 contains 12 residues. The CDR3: CASSFRTGDQYF. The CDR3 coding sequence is TGTGCCAGCAGTTTCCGAACAGGGGACCAGTACTTC.

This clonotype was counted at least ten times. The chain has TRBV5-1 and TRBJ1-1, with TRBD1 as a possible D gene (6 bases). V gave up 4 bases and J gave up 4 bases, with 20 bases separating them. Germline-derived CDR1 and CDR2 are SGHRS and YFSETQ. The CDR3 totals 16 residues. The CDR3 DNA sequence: TGCGCCAGCAGCCTGGGGGCAGGGTCTCAGGGCACTGAAGCTTTCTTT. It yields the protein CASSLGAGSQGTEAFF.